The rows below give T cell receptor beta chains drawn from one sample of a study of blood T cells in healthy people across ages. In TCRdb, the 5' RACE reads were re-called with MiXCR into one record per CDR3 protein. The sample has fewer than 1,200,000 distinct CDR3 sequences; approximately 25% are singletons. In addition, the sample was reused for a study of T cells of mothers and their children.

What was sequenced was blood. The source of these receptors is a girl aged 2 to 10 in good health. Each CDR3 is given without its conserved first and last residue. The order of the fields is V gene, D gene, J gene, CDR3 protein. The D gene is left open where the match is weak.

V gene: TRBV13
D gene: .
J gene: TRBJ2-5
CDR3 protein: ASSLEGEGDQETQY

V gene: TRBV7-9
D gene: TRBD1
J gene: TRBJ1-5
CDR3 protein: ASSPSGQGYNQPQH

V gene: TRBV10-3
D gene: .
J gene: TRBJ2-5
CDR3 protein: AISEGGTQETQY

V gene: TRBV5-1
D gene: TRBD2
J gene: TRBJ2-1
CDR3 protein: ASSRGLPRLNSNEQF

V gene: TRBV5-1
D gene: .
J gene: TRBJ2-5
CDR3 protein: ASSSYVSVGETQY

V gene: TRBV28
D gene: TRBD1
J gene: TRBJ2-2
CDR3 protein: ASSETGVGELF

V gene: TRBV7-2
D gene: .
J gene: TRBJ2-1
CDR3 protein: ASSFSLGNALNEQF

V gene: TRBV7-3
D gene: .
J gene: TRBJ2-1
CDR3 protein: ASSLTQDSYNEQF

V gene: TRBV13
D gene: .
J gene: TRBJ2-1
CDR3 protein: ASSSRTDYNEQF

V gene: TRBV20-1
D gene: .
J gene: .
CDR3 protein: SASHTSDDEQF

V gene: TRBV29-1
D gene: TRBD1
J gene: TRBJ2-7
CDR3 protein: SVERDRAYEQY

V gene: TRBV29-1
D gene: .
J gene: .
CDR3 protein: SGRVSSYEQY

V gene: TRBV20-1
D gene: TRBD2
J gene: TRBJ2-7
CDR3 protein: SARGLAGPYEQY

V gene: TRBV4-1
D gene: .
J gene: .
CDR3 protein: ASSQEPGVEQF

V gene: TRBV15
D gene: TRBD1
J gene: TRBJ2-5
CDR3 protein: ATSREGQGAPGLETQY

V gene: TRBV6-1
D gene: .
J gene: TRBJ2-3
CDR3 protein: ASSEGVDTQY

V gene: TRBV5-6
D gene: TRBD2
J gene: TRBJ2-1
CDR3 protein: ASSFLAGFPILRNEQF

V gene: TRBV29-1
D gene: TRBD1
J gene: TRBJ2-7
CDR3 protein: SVEQGASPEQY

V gene: TRBV24-1
D gene: .
J gene: TRBJ1-4
CDR3 protein: ATSDPGTTVNEKLF

V gene: TRBV18
D gene: .
J gene: TRBJ2-5
CDR3 protein: ASSPLLIGGETQY

V gene: TRBV20-1
D gene: .
J gene: TRBJ2-1
CDR3 protein: SARDALGLINEQF

V gene: TRBV12-3/TRBV12-4
D gene: .
J gene: TRBJ1-2
CDR3 protein: ASRAPANYGYT

V gene: TRBV29-1
D gene: TRBD1
J gene: TRBJ2-1
CDR3 protein: STWTGYNEQF

V gene: TRBV9
D gene: .
J gene: TRBJ2-5
CDR3 protein: ASSEYEGGGETQY

V gene: TRBV5-1
D gene: .
J gene: TRBJ2-1
CDR3 protein: ASSPGRTTHIPEQF

V gene: TRBV4-3
D gene: TRBD2
J gene: .
CDR3 protein: ASSLWRGDEQY

V gene: TRBV24-1
D gene: .
J gene: TRBJ2-7
CDR3 protein: ATSDSADNEQY

V gene: TRBV19
D gene: .
J gene: TRBJ2-7
CDR3 protein: ATSGAARSYEQY

V gene: TRBV14
D gene: .
J gene: TRBJ2-7
CDR3 protein: ASSQRHSLQY

V gene: TRBV6-5
D gene: .
J gene: TRBJ1-4
CDR3 protein: ASTRQRYEKLF

V gene: TRBV2
D gene: TRBD2
J gene: .
CDR3 protein: ASSPGRNNEQF

V gene: TRBV12-3/TRBV12-4
D gene: .
J gene: TRBJ1-5
CDR3 protein: ASGRLSNQPQH

V gene: TRBV12-3/TRBV12-4
D gene: .
J gene: TRBJ1-2
CDR3 protein: ASSSFLTVDYGYT

V gene: TRBV5-1
D gene: .
J gene: TRBJ1-6
CDR3 protein: ASRLGPNGDSPLH

V gene: TRBV7-9
D gene: TRBD1
J gene: TRBJ1-2
CDR3 protein: ASSLALRTGVAGYT

V gene: TRBV4-1
D gene: .
J gene: TRBJ1-1
CDR3 protein: ASRRDSTEAF

V gene: TRBV29-1
D gene: .
J gene: TRBJ1-1
CDR3 protein: SFTPGTETEAF

V gene: TRBV4-2
D gene: .
J gene: TRBJ2-7
CDR3 protein: ASSQVDSDYEQY

V gene: TRBV28
D gene: .
J gene: TRBJ2-3
CDR3 protein: ASTRTDSSTDTQY

V gene: TRBV12-3/TRBV12-4
D gene: .
J gene: TRBJ2-6
CDR3 protein: ASSQITRPPGREANVLT

V gene: TRBV6-5
D gene: TRBD1
J gene: .
CDR3 protein: ASSYWGQGTGEQF

V gene: TRBV12-3/TRBV12-4
D gene: .
J gene: TRBJ2-7
CDR3 protein: ASSPEGNNYEQY

V gene: TRBV27
D gene: TRBD2
J gene: TRBJ2-3
CDR3 protein: ASSQGSGRFTDTQY

V gene: TRBV4-1
D gene: .
J gene: TRBJ2-4
CDR3 protein: ASSQEQLPKNIQY

V gene: TRBV4-1
D gene: .
J gene: TRBJ2-2
CDR3 protein: ASSRGWLAGGELF